What follows are 30 T cell receptor beta chains derived from one specimen sequenced in a study of T cell responses to AZD1222 COVID-19 vaccine. Only in-frame clones appear in the TCRdb table, and some are missing; sequencing was by immunoSEQ multiplex PCR. This table holds 88,000 or so clones, about 89% found once. The material sequenced was peripheral blood, taken 28 days after the second AZD1222 dose. These receptors came from an adult who received the AZD1222 COVID-19 vaccine.

The DNA for the CDR3 is TGTGCCAGCAGCCAAGATCTAGGCGGGAGGGAAGGCTACACCTTC. This codes for CASSQDLGGREGYTF. The chain has TRBV3-1 (or the pseudogene TRBV3-2) and TRBJ1-2; D is undetermined. The CDR3 is 15 residues long. Germline loops: CDR1 LGHDT, CDR2 YNNKEL (reference sequence). Trimming left V 0 bases short and J 8 bases short, with 16 bases between.

This chain uses TRBV28 with TRBJ1-1; D might be TRBD1 (5 bases). V lost 2 bases and J 11 bases, leaving 15 bases between the germline ends. Germline lookup yields CDR1 MDHEN and CDR2 SYDVKM. The CDR3 is made up of 13 amino acids. CDR3 bases: TGTGCCAGCAGTTTAGGGGCGACGGGTTGGGCTTTCTTT. This codes for CASSLGATGWAFF.

Here the CDR3 reads CASSAAEGEDEKLFF. CDR3 coding DNA: TGTGCCAGCAGTGCCGCTGAGGGGGAGGATGAAAAACTGTTTTTT. The chain employs TRBV25-1 and TRBJ1-4; D is possibly TRBD1 (6 bases). V was pared by 4 bases and J by 6 bases, with 15 bases between. Germline V gene lookup returns CDR1 MGHDK and CDR2 SYGVNS. The CDR3 consists of 15 residues.

V is TRBV3-1 (or the pseudogene TRBV3-2) and J is TRBJ2-2; possibly TRBD1 for D (6 bases). This CDR3 has 15 amino acids. Germline CDR1 LGHDT, CDR2 YNNKEL (reference sequence). V lost 0 bases and J 6 bases, leaving 11 bases between the germline ends. This CDR3 is CASSQEGDRSGELFF. DNA of the CDR3: TGTGCCAGCAGCCAAGAAGGTGACAGGTCCGGGGAGCTGTTTTTT.

The chain links TRBV6-5 to TRBJ2-1; the D is unclear. The CDR3 length is 13 residues. V shed 8 bases and J shed 6 bases, with 14 bases lying between them. Germline CDR1 reads MNHEY; CDR2 reads SVGAGI. The CDR3, as DNA: TGTGCCAGCCGCCGGCAGGAGATCAATGAGCAGTTCTTC. It codes for CASRRQEINEQFF.

The J gene is TRBJ1-6, the V gene TRBV21-1. TRBV21-1 is a pseudogene. This CDR3 comprises 15 residues. This chain's CDR3 is CASSIVGSSNSPLHF. The CDR3 nucleotides read TGTGCCAGCAGCATCGTCGGCTCTTCTAATTCACCCCTCCACTTT.

This chain uses TRBV6-5 with TRBJ1-1; D is perhaps TRBD1 (5 bases). The germline V and J ends were trimmed by 2 bases and 4 bases, with 11 bases remaining between them. The CDR3 spans 14 residues. Germline CDR1 MNHEY, CDR2 SVGAGI. Here the CDR3 reads CASSYTGAITEAFF. The CDR3 DNA follows: TGTGCCAGCAGTTACACAGGCGCCATCACTGAAGCTTTCTTT.

This clone was found once. This chain links TRBV9 with TRBJ1-3; 7 bases agree with TRBD1. With V trimmed by 0 bases and J by 0 bases, 6 bases remained unmatched. CDR3 size: 17 residues. Germline V gene sequence: CDR1 SGDLS, CDR2 YYNGEE. The CDR3 region is CASSVDTGAYSGNTIYF. The CDR3 nucleotides read TGTGCCAGCAGCGTAGACACAGGGGCTTACTCTGGAAACACCATATATTTT.

The chain carries TRBV7-2 and TRBJ1-2, with D unclear. Trimming removed 2 bases at V and 4 bases at J, with 11 bases between. The CDR3 sequence is 14 residues long. From germline, CDR1 is SGHTA and CDR2 FQGNSA. CDR3 residues: CASSLMNNLYGYTF. The DNA for the CDR3 is TGTGCCAGCAGCTTAATGAACAACCTCTATGGCTACACCTTC.

As DNA, the CDR3 is TGCAGCGTTGAAGATCAGGAACAGGGGATCTACGAGCAGTACTTC. This gives the protein CSVEDQEQGIYEQYF. The V gene is TRBV29-1, the J gene TRBJ2-7, with 7 bases aligning to TRBD1. After removal of 0 bases from V and 3 bases from J, the junction contained 8 bases not matched to a gene. This CDR3 region has 15 residues. Germline V gives CDR1 SQVTM, CDR2 ANQGSEA.

The CDR3 loop reads CASSARVQSPLHF. The CDR3 nucleotides are TGTGCCAGCAGTGCTAGGGTCCAATCACCCCTCCACTTT. The chain couples TRBV25-1 to TRBJ1-6; D remains ambiguous. This CDR3 contains 13 residues. Germline loops: CDR1 MGHDK, CDR2 SYGVNS. Trimming stripped 4 bases from V and 10 bases from J, with 11 bases between.

The V call is TRBV5-1, the J call TRBJ2-7, with 9 bases lining up with TRBD1. Germline V lookup: CDR1 SGHRS, CDR2 YFSETQ. V was pared by 4 bases and J by 1 base, with 6 bases of the junction left unmatched. CDR3 length: 15 residues. This CDR3 is CASSPGQGSSYEQYF. The CDR3 coding sequence is TGCGCCAGCAGCCCTGGACAGGGGAGTTCCTACGAGCAGTACTTC. The entire variable domain, with the rest obtained from reference TRBV5-1 and TRBJ2-7, is as follows: KAGVTQTPRYLIKTRGQQVTLSCSPISGHRSVSWYQQTPGQGLQFLFEYFSETQRNKGNFPGRFSGRQFSNSRSEMNVSTLELGDSALYLCASSPGQGSSYEQYFGPGTRLTVT.

This chain links TRBV19 with TRBJ2-1, with D uncertain. CDR1 and CDR2 (germline): LNHDA, SQIVND (reference sequence). The CDR3 is 13 amino acids. The germline V and J ends were trimmed by 2 bases and 7 bases, with 9 bases remaining between them. CDR3 DNA: TGTGCCAGTAGTATAACCAGGTCTAATGAGCAGTTCTTC. Translation: CASSITRSNEQFF.

V gene TRBV9 combines with J gene TRBJ1-1, with unresolved D. The CDR3 runs 14 residues. Germline CDR1 reads SGDLS; CDR2 reads YYNGEE. Trimming shortened V by 0 bases and J by 4 bases, and 10 bases separated the two germline ends. This CDR3 is CASSVAGEVTEAFF. In DNA, the CDR3 is TGTGCCAGCAGCGTAGCTGGGGAGGTCACTGAAGCTTTCTTT.

V gene TRBV14 combines with J gene TRBJ1-4; possibly TRBD1 for D (5 bases). V was trimmed by 4 bases and J by 4 bases, leaving 13 bases between them. This CDR3 has 15 amino acids. Germline V gives CDR1 SGHDN, CDR2 FVKESK. The CDR3 DNA is TGTGCCAGCAGCCGCGCTGCAGGGTATAATGAAAAACTGTTTTTT. Residues: CASSRAAGYNEKLFF.

The chain couples TRBV6-5 to TRBJ1-2; D is unresolved. The CDR3 loop spans 14 amino acids. V was pared by 6 bases and J by 4 bases, with 15 bases between. Per germline, CDR1 MNHEY and CDR2 SVGAGI. The CDR3 DNA sequence: TGTGCCAGCAGGATGGAGGCCCCTAGCTATGGCTACACCTTC. As protein: CASRMEAPSYGYTF.

The CDR3 DNA is TGTGCCAGCAGCGCGGATGACGCGGGCAATCAGCCCCAGCATTTT. It specifies CASSADDAGNQPQHF. The chain links TRBV9 to TRBJ1-5; D is uncertain. Germline loops: CDR1 SGDLS, CDR2 YYNGEE. V lost 3 bases and J lost 2, with 12 bases in between. The CDR3 sequence is 15 residues long.

In this sample, this clone turned up once. This chain joins TRBV6-6 and TRBJ1-2; D not resolved. The CDR3 runs 16 residues. From germline, CDR1 is MNHNY and CDR2 SVGAGI (reference sequence). Trimming shortened V by 2 bases and J by 1 base, and 14 bases separated the two germline ends. CDR3 amino acids: CASSYAPVRLNYGYTF. CDR3 coding DNA: TGTGCCAGCAGTTACGCCCCAGTCAGGCTTAACTATGGCTACACCTTC.

This rearrangement joins TRBV20-1 to TRBJ1-2; D unclear. Deletions cut 7 bases from V and 7 bases from J, with 13 bases between. The CDR3 covers 11 residues. Germline V gene sequence: CDR1 DFQATT, CDR2 SNEGSKA (reference sequence). This CDR3 reads CSVLEGGGYTF. In DNA, the CDR3 is TGCAGTGTATTGGAGGGAGGTGGCTACACCTTC.

The chain links TRBV5-1 to TRBJ2-7, with 7 positions matching TRBD1. Germline V gene data show CDR1 as SGHRS and CDR2 as YFSETQ. Germline trimming cut 0 bases from V and 2 bases from J; bases unmatched to any gene: 14. The CDR3 consists of 18 residues. CDR3 in amino acids: CASSLALNQGEVTYEQYF. DNA of the CDR3: TGCGCCAGCAGCTTGGCGCTCAACCAGGGGGAAGTAACCTACGAGCAGTACTTC.

The rearrangement uses TRBV7-9 and TRBJ1-2, with D unresolved. Looked up from germline, CDR1 is SEHNR and CDR2 is FQNEAQ (reference sequence). The CDR3 is made up of 13 amino acids. V shed 5 bases and J shed 4 bases, with 11 bases lying between them. The CDR3 sequence is CASSPDTFYGYTF. The CDR3 region has the DNA TGTGCCAGCAGCCCCGACACGTTCTATGGCTACACCTTC.

A few counts support this clone. The junction differs from germline at one of its ends, possibly a read error. The rearrangement links TRBV7-3 to TRBJ1-2; 9 bases align to TRBD1. This CDR3 has 14 amino acids. Germline V gene sequence: CDR1 SGHTA, CDR2 FQGTGA. The CDR3 spells CASSLTGTGSGYTF. The CDR3 nucleotides are TGTGCCAGCAGCCTAACCGGGACAGGGTCAGGCTACACCTTC.

This clone came up a few times. V and J are TRBV7-9 and TRBJ2-7; the match to TRBD1 covers 8 bases. Germline V CDR1 and CDR2: SEHNR, FQNEAQ (reference sequence). This CDR3 spans 14 amino acids. Trimming removed 1 base from V and 7 bases from J; junction bases left unmatched: 6. Here the CDR3 DNA reads TGTGCCAGCAGCTTAGGACAGGGGATAGGTGAGCAGTACTTC. Translating gives CASSLGQGIGEQYF.

The chain employs TRBV6-1 and TRBJ1-1; D gene ambiguous. This CDR3 contains 14 residues. V lost 1 base to trimming and J lost 1 base, with 7 bases between them. Germline V gene sequence: CDR1 MNHNS, CDR2 SASEGT. The CDR3 loop reads CASSEDHRNTEAFF. Here the CDR3 DNA reads TGTGCCAGCAGTGAAGACCACAGGAACACTGAAGCTTTCTTT.

The V and J genes are TRBV18 and TRBJ2-2, with 7 bases matching TRBD2. J gave up 5 bases and V 0 bases, and 9 bases lay outside the gene matches. The CDR3 is 17 residues long. Germline CDR1 is KGHSH and CDR2 is LQKENI. The CDR3 coding sequence is TGTGCCAGCTCACCACCGTTAGCTAGCGGAATTACCGGGGAGCTGTTTTTT. The encoded protein is CASSPPLASGITGELFF.

On this clone: The sample has other DNA sequences that encode this CDR3 too. The chain uses TRBV2 and TRBJ1-1, with 7 bases matching TRBD1. This CDR3 has 13 amino acids. With V trimmed by 4 bases and J by 1 base, 0 bases remained unmatched. Germline V gene data show CDR1 as SNHLY and CDR2 as FYNNEI. The CDR3 protein is CASSGDRNTEAFF. The CDR3 DNA is TGTGCCAGCAGTGGGGACAGGAACACTGAAGCTTTCTTT. Supplemented by reference TRBV2 and TRBJ1-1, the full variable domain reads EPEVTQTPSHQVTQMGQEVILRCVPISNHLYFYWYRQILGQKVEFLVSFYNNEISEKSEIFDDQFSVERPDGSNFTLKIRSTKLEDSAMYFCASSGDRNTEAFFGQGTRLTVV.

The V call is TRBV2, the J call TRBJ1-6; no clear D gene. Trimming pared 6 bases from V and 10 bases from J, leaving 10 bases between. This CDR3 contains 12 residues. Germline V gives CDR1 SNHLY, CDR2 FYNNEI. For the CDR3, the DNA is TGTGCCAGCAGCTTAGAAGGGTCACCCCTCCACTTT. This translates into CASSLEGSPLHF.

This sequence joins TRBV6-2 or TRBV6-3 and TRBJ1-1, with 10 bases aligning to TRBD1. The CDR3 spans 14 residues. V lost 4 bases, J lost 8 bases, and 7 bases stayed unmatched. CDR1 and CDR2 from the germline V gene are MNHEY and SVGEGT. The CDR3 reads CASSSDRGEVEAFF. DNA of the CDR3: TGTGCCAGCAGTTCGGACAGGGGGGAGGTGGAAGCTTTCTTT.

The chain is built from TRBV5-1 and TRBJ2-1; 9 bases align to TRBD2. This CDR3 has 13 amino acids. The V gene end was trimmed by 4 bases and the J gene end by 15 bases; junction bases not matched to a gene: 11. Germline V gives CDR1 SGHRS, CDR2 YFSETQ. CDR3 in amino acids: CASSPISGGRLFF. The DNA for the CDR3 is TGCGCCAGCAGCCCTATTAGCGGGGGTCGATTGTTCTTC.

This clone was counted a single time. In the same sample, other DNA sequences code for this CDR3. The chain is built from TRBV6-5 and TRBJ1-1; no clear D gene. Looked up from germline, CDR1 is MNHEY and CDR2 is SVGAGI. The V gene lost 7 bases and the J gene lost 0 bases, with 9 bases spanning the gap. The CDR3 runs to 13 residues. As DNA, the CDR3 is TGTGCCAGCATGCGTCAGATGAACACTGAAGCTTTCTTT. Translation gives CASMRQMNTEAFF.